This TCR beta chain is drawn from a study of blood T cell repertoires in COVID-19. The wider study: Italy, Spain and the United States were the sources of the convalescent and acute COVID-19 samples.

Sequencing was performed with immunoSEQ multiplex PCR; in TCRdb, only in-frame clones are kept and a portion is missing. The table records tens of thousands of clones, roughly 88% of them present only once. V shed 4 bases, J shed 8 bases, and the junction held 4 bases outside the gene matches. Germline-derived CDR1 and CDR2 are MRHNA and SNTAGT. This CDR3 has 13 residues. Source material: peripheral blood. This TCR was recovered from a man in his fifties or sixties with acute or convalescent COVID-19. This rearrangement joins TRBV6-4 to TRBJ1-4, with 7 bases identical to TRBD1. The DNA for the CDR3 is TGTGCCAGCAGTGCCAACAGGGGAGAAAAACTGTTTTTT. Amino acid sequence: CASSANRGEKLFF.